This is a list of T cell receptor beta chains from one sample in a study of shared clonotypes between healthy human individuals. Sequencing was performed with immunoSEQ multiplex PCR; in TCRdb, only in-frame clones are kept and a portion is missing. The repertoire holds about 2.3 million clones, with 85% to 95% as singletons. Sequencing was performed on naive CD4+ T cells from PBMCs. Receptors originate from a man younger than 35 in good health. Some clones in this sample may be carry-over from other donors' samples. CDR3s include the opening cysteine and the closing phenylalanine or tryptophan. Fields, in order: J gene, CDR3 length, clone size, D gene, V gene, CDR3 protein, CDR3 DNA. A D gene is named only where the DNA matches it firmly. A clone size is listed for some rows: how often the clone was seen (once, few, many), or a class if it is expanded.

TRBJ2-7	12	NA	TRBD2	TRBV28	CASSLGAGEQYF	TGTGCCAGCAGTTTAGGAGCGGGGGAGCAGTACTTC
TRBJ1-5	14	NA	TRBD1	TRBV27	CASSPSGGGQPQHF	TGTGCCAGCAGTCCCTCAGGGGGCGGTCAGCCCCAGCATTTT
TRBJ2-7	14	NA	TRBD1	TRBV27	CASSLGDRGYEQYF	TGTGCCAGCAGTTTAGGGGACAGGGGTTACGAGCAGTACTTC
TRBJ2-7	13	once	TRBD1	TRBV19	CASSRTGSYEQYF	TGTGCCAGTAGCCGGACAGGCTCCTACGAGCAGTACTTC
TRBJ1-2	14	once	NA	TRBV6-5	CASSYKSTNYGYTF	TGTGCCAGCAGTTACAAGTCTACTAACTATGGCTACACCTTC
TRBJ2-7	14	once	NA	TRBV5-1	CATRDTSAPYEQYF	TGCGCCACGAGGGACACCTCAGCCCCCTACGAGCAGTACTTC
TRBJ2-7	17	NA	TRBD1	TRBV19	CASTSPGAGQVSYEQYF	TGTGCCAGTACCTCCCCCGGGGCGGGACAGGTATCCTACGAGCAGTACTTC
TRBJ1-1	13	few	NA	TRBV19	CASSTTENTEAFF	TGTGCCAGTAGTACCACAGAGAACACTGAAGCTTTCTTT
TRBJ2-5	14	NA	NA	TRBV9	CASSVGVGQETQYF	TGTGCCAGCAGCGTCGGCGTGGGACAAGAGACCCAGTACTTC
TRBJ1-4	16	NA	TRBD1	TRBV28	CASSFWGTGGNEKLFF	TGTGCCAGCAGTTTTTGGGGGACAGGGGGCAATGAAAAACTGTTTTTT
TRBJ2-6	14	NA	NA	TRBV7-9	CASSLEGRANVLTF	TGTGCCAGCAGCTTAGAGGGTAGGGCCAACGTCCTGACTTTC
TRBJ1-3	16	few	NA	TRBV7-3	CASSQRPIGSGNTIYF	TGTGCCAGCAGCCAAAGACCGATCGGCTCTGGAAACACCATATATTTT
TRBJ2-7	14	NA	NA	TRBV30	CAWRVGAQGAGLYF	TGTGCCTGGAGGGTGGGGGCGCAGGGAGCGGGACTGTACTTC
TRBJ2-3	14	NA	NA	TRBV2	CASSEFRNTDTQYF	TGTGCCAGCAGTGAGTTCAGAAACACAGATACGCAGTATTTT
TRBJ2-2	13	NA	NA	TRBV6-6	CASRTFSSGELFF	TGTGCCAGCAGAACGTTCAGTAGCGGGGAGCTGTTTTTT
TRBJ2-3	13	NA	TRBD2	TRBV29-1	CSGSGRVPDTQYF	TGCAGCGGTAGCGGGAGGGTCCCAGATACGCAGTATTTT
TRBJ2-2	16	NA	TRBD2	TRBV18	CASSPVSGSDTGELFF	TGTGCCAGCTCACCGGTTAGCGGGAGTGACACCGGGGAGCTGTTTTTT
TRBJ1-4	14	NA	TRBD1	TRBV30	CAWSVKGGQWKLFF	TGTGCCTGGAGTGTAAAAGGGGGACAGTGGAAACTGTTTTTT
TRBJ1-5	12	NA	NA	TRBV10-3	CAISPRDGPQHF	TGTGCCATCAGTCCCCGGGACGGGCCCCAGCATTTT
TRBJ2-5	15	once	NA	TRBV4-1	CASRAGGGGAETQYF	TGCGCCAGCAGGGCAGGGGGAGGGGGCGCGGAGACCCAGTACTTC
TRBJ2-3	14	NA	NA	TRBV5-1	CASSLTRGRDTQYF	TGCGCCAGCAGCCTCACGAGAGGTCGTGATACGCAGTATTTT
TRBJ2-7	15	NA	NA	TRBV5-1	CASSLVVGASYEQYF	TGCGCCAGCAGCTTGGTGGTGGGAGCGTCCTACGAGCAGTACTTC
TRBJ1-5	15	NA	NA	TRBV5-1	CASSQEGSYNQPQHF	TGCGCCAGCAGCCAAGAGGGCAGTTACAATCAGCCCCAGCATTTT
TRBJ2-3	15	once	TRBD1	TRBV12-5	CASGPGTGSADTQYF	TGTGCTAGTGGACCGGGGACAGGGTCGGCAGATACGCAGTATTTT
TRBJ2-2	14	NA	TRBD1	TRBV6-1	CASRRTGATGELFF	TGTGCCAGTCGGAGGACAGGGGCTACCGGGGAGCTGTTTTTT
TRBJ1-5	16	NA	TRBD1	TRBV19	CASSPQGDYSNQPQHF	TGTGCCAGTAGTCCCCAGGGGGATTATAGCAATCAGCCCCAGCATTTT
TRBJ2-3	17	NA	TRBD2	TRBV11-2	CASSDLRRERGTDTQYF	TGTGCCAGCAGCGACCTGCGGCGGGAGAGGGGCACAGATACGCAGTATTTT
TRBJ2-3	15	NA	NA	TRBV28	CASGLGGPGTDTQYF	TGTGCCAGCGGGCTAGGGGGGCCGGGCACAGATACGCAGTATTTT
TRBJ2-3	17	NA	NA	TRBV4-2	CASSQGFAGSVTDTQYF	TGTGCCAGCAGCCAAGGGTTTGCAGGGAGTGTGACAGATACGCAGTATTTT
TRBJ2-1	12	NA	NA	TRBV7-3	CASSLSGNEQFF	TGTGCCAGCAGCTTAAGTGGCAATGAGCAGTTCTTC
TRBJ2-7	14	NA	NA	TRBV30	CAWSVVGGTYEQYF	TGTGCCTGGAGTGTAGTCGGGGGAACCTACGAGCAGTACTTC
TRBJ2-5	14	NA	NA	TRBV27	CASSLGGLQETQYF	TGTGCCAGCAGTTTAGGAGGCCTGCAAGAGACCCAGTACTTC
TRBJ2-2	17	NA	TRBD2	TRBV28	CASSSRTSGRGTGELFF	TGTGCCAGCAGTTCAAGGACTAGCGGGAGAGGAACCGGGGAGCTGTTTTTT
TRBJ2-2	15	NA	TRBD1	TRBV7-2	CASSLGQGSTGELFF	TGTGCCAGCAGCTTGGGACAGGGGTCCACCGGGGAGCTGTTTTTT
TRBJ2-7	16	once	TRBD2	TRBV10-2	CASSESWTSVYYEQYF	TGCGCCAGCAGTGAGAGTTGGACTAGCGTCTACTACGAGCAGTACTTC
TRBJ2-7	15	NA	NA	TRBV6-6	CASSSPGGLSYEQYF	TGTGCCAGCAGTTCCCCAGGGGGACTCTCCTACGAGCAGTACTTC
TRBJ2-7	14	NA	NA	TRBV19	CASRDGTGPYEQYF	TGTGCCAGCCGGGACGGGACGGGACCCTACGAGCAGTACTTC
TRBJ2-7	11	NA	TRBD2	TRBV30	CAWKREYEQYF	TGTGCCTGGAAGCGGGAATACGAGCAGTACTTC
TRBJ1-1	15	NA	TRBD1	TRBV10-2	CASSDSGGRSAEAFF	TGCGCCAGCAGTGATTCAGGGGGGCGTAGCGCTGAAGCTTTCTTT
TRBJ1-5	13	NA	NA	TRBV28	CASSLTGNQPQHF	TGTGCCAGCAGTTTAACTGGCAATCAGCCCCAGCATTTT
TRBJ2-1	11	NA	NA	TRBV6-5	CASSYSGEQFF	TGTGCCAGCAGTTACTCTGGGGAGCAGTTCTTC
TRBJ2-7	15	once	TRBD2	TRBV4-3	CASSQAASGSYEQYF	TGCGCCAGCAGCCAAGCGGCTAGCGGGAGCTACGAGCAGTACTTC
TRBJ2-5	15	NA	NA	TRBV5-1	CASSLDSARRETQYF	TGCGCCAGCAGCTTGGACTCCGCAAGAAGAGAGACCCAGTACTTC
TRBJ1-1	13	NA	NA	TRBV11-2	CASSDNRVTEAFF	TGTGCCAGCAGTGATAACAGGGTTACTGAAGCTTTCTTT
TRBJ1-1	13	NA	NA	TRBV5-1	CASSYGAATEAFF	TGCGCCAGCAGCTACGGGGCAGCCACTGAAGCTTTCTTT
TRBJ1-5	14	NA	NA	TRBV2	CASSEGQHNQPQHF	TGTGCCAGCAGCGAAGGACAGCACAATCAGCCCCAGCATTTT
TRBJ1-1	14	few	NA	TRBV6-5	CASSYSMTGPEAFF	TGTGCCAGCAGTTACTCGATGACAGGACCTGAAGCTTTCTTT
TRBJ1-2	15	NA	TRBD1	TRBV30	CAGSGTGGFLGGYTF	TGTGCCGGCTCCGGGACAGGGGGTTTTTTAGGAGGCTACACCTTC
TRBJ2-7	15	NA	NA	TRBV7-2	CASSLRGEIYYEQYF	TGTGCCAGCAGCTTAAGGGGAGAGATCTACTACGAGCAGTACTTC